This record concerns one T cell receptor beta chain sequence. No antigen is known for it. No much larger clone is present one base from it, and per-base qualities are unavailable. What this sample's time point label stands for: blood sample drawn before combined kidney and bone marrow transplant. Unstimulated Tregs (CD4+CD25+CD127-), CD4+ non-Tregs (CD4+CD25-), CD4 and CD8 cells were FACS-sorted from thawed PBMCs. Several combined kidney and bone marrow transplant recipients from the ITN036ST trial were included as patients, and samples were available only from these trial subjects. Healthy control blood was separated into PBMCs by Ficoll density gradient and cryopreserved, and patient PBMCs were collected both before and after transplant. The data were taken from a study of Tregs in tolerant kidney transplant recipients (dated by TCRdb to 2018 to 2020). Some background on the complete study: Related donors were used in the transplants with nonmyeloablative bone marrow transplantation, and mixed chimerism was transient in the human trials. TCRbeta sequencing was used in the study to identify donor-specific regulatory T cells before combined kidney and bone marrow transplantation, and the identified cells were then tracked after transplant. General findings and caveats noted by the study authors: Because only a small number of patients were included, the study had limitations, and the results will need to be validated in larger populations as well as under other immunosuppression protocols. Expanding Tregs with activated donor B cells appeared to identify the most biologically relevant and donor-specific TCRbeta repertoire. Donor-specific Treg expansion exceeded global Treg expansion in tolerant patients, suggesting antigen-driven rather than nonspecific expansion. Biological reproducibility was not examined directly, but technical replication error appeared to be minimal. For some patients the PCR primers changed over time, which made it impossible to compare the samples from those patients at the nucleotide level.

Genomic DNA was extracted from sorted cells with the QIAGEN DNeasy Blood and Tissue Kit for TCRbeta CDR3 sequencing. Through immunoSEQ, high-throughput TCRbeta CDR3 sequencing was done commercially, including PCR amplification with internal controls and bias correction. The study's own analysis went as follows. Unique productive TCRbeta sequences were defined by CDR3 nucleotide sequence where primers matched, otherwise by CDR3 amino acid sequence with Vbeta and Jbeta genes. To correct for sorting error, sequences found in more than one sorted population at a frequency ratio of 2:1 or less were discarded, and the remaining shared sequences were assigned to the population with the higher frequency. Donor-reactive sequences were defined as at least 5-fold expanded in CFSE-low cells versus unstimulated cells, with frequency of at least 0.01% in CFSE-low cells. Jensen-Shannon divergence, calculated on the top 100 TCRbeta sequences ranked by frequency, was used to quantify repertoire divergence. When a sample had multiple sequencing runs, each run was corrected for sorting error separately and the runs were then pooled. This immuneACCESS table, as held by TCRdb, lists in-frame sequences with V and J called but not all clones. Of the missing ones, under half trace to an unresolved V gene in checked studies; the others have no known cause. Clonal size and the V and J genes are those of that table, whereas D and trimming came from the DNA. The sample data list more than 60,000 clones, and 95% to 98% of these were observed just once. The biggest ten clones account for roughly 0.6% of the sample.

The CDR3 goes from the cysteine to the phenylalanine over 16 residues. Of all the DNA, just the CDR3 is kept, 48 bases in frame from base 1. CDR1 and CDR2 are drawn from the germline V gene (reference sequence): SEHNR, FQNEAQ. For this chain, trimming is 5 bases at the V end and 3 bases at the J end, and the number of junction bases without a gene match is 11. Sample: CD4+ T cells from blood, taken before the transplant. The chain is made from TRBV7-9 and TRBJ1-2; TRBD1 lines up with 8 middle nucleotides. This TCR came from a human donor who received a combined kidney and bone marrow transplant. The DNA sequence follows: TGTGCCAGCAGCGCGCCATTCAGGGGGCTCGACTATGGCTACACCTTC. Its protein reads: CASSAPFRGLDYGYTF.